The 8 T cell receptor beta chains listed next were all sequenced from one sample in a study of T cell repertoires in cytomegalovirus infection. MiXCR, applied by TCRdb to the reads, yields one record per CDR3 protein. The top ten clones hold approximately 15% of a sample with fewer than 300,000 distinct CDR3 sequences, 25% of them seen once. The sample taken for sequencing was PBMCs. The origin of the receptors is a human donor in good health (CMV status not recorded). Some clones in this sample may be carry-over from other donors' samples.

The V gene is TRBV6-2 or TRBV6-3, the J gene TRBJ2-7, with 7 bases fitting TRBD1. CDR3 length: 13 residues. V dropped 4 bases and J dropped 10; count of bases not matched to a gene: 10. Germline V gene lookup returns CDR1 MNHEY and CDR2 SVGEGT. DNA for the CDR3: TGTGCCAGCAGTTCCCAGGGGGAATCTAACCAGTACTTC. Residues: CASSSQGESNQYF.

A few counts support this clonotype. The chain uses TRBV18 and TRBJ2-5, with D maybe TRBD1 (6 bases). Germline V CDR1 and CDR2: KGHSH, LQKENI. Trimming removed 0 bases from V and 0 bases from J, with 11 bases in between. This CDR3 contains 16 residues. CDR3 region: CASSPPLDRYQETQYF. DNA for the CDR3: TGTGCCAGCTCACCACCTCTTGACAGGTACCAAGAGACCCAGTACTTC.

There are a few counts of this clonotype. This chain links TRBV20-1 with TRBJ1-3; D gene unclear. V lost 2 bases and J 4 bases, leaving 12 bases between the germline ends. Germline CDR1 is DFQATT and CDR2 is SNEGSKA (reference sequence). CDR3 size: 14 residues. CDR3 residues: CSARRSSEGNTIYF. DNA of the CDR3: TGCAGTGCTAGACGCTCCTCTGAAGGAAACACCATATATTTT.

With respect to this clonotype: This CDR3 fails to terminate in the conserved phenylalanine or tryptophan, so it likely reflects a read error. Here the CDR3 reads CASAPGGTGKKLFL. The CDR3 bases are TGTGCCAGCGCACCAGGGGGCACAGGAAAAAAACTGTTTCTT. The chain employs TRBV28 and TRBJ1-4; 8 bases align to TRBD1. With V trimmed by 8 bases and J by 9 bases, 11 bases remained unmatched. This CDR3 region has 14 residues. Germline CDR1 reads MDHEN; CDR2 reads SYDVKM.

This rearrangement joins TRBV5-1 to TRBJ2-3; D unresolved. V shed 0 bases and J shed 2 bases, with 10 bases lying between them. CDR1 and CDR2 (germline): SGHRS, YFSETQ. CDR3 length: 15 amino acids. CDR3 bases: TGCGCCAGCAGCTTGGGCGGTGAACCCACAGATACGCAGTATTTT. Protein sequence: CASSLGGEPTDTQYF.

This clonotype was counted ten times or more. The V gene is TRBV7-2, the J gene TRBJ2-7; D gene unclear. Germline V CDR1 and CDR2: SGHTA, FQGNSA. This CDR3 region has 16 residues. The V gene lost 1 base and the J gene lost 3 bases, with 16 bases spanning the gap. CDR3: CASSLGVSTTLYEQYF. For the CDR3, the DNA is TGTGCCAGCAGCTTAGGAGTTTCCACCACCCTCTACGAGCAGTACTTC.

The V gene is TRBV28, the J gene TRBJ2-1; 9 nucleotides line up with TRBD2. Germline loops: CDR1 MDHEN, CDR2 SYDVKM. V lost 2 bases and J lost 2; bases outside the gene matches: 10. CDR3 length: 18 residues. The CDR3 DNA follows: TGTGCCAGCAGTTTAGAAAGGGGTAGCGGGAGAACCTACAATGAGCAGTTCTTC. Amino acid sequence: CASSLERGSGRTYNEQFF.

This clonotype has a count of ten or more. The chain joins TRBV4-1 to TRBJ1-1; D remains ambiguous. The V gene lost 4 bases and the J gene lost 1 base, with 7 bases spanning the gap. The CDR3 consists of 13 residues. Per germline, CDR1 MGHRA and CDR2 YSYEKL. In nucleotides, the CDR3 is TGCGCCAGCAGCCCAAATTCGAACACTGAAGCTTTCTTT. Protein: CASSPNSNTEAFF.